This entry concerns a single T cell receptor beta chain. Other DNA sequences in this sample translate to the same CDR3. This sample is drawn from a study of blood T cell repertoires in COVID-19. Study-wide background: From T cells, B-cell-depleted T cells, or PBMCs came the material, which was cDNA or gDNA.

CDR1 and CDR2 from the germline V gene are SGHTA and FQGTGA. CDR3 length equals 14 residues. V was pared by 4 bases and J by 5 bases, with 3 bases of the junction left unmatched. Method: immunoSEQ multiplex PCR; TCRdb's copy keeps in-frame clones and lacks some. This repertoire shows tens of thousands of clones, roughly 89% found once; its top ten account for roughly 6%. The chain couples TRBV7-3 to TRBJ2-2, with TRBD1 matching over 8 bases. Sample: peripheral blood. This receptor was obtained from a human donor in a cohort sampled during active COVID-19. The CDR3 loop reads CASSSTGGTGELFF. The CDR3 DNA follows: TGTGCCAGCAGCTCAACAGGGGGTACCGGGGAGCTGTTTTTT.